The rows below give T cell receptor beta chains drawn from one sample of a study of blood T cell repertoires in COVID-19. Profiling relied on immunoSEQ multiplex PCR, and the TCRdb table lists in-frame clones only, not all of them. The sample shows about 300,000 clones, around nine tenths of them seen only once. The sample taken for sequencing was peripheral blood. These receptors came from a man aged 65-85 years with acute or convalescent COVID-19. Each CDR3 is given with its conserved first and last residue. The order of the fields is CDR3 protein, V gene, CDR3 length, clone size. Some rows have no size entry. The others give once, few or many, or a class for an expanded clone.

CDR3 protein: CASSPQVAMGNEQFF
V gene: TRBV9
CDR3 length: 15
clone size: NA

CDR3 protein: CATSEMGQKETQYF
V gene: TRBV24-1
CDR3 length: 14
clone size: once

CDR3 protein: CASSLTGYGYTF
V gene: TRBV6-5
CDR3 length: 12
clone size: few

CDR3 protein: CASSLTTGGFTDTQYF
V gene: TRBV7-6
CDR3 length: 16
clone size: NA

CDR3 protein: CASSPLGQLTDTQYF
V gene: TRBV6-2/TRBV6-3
CDR3 length: 15
clone size: NA

CDR3 protein: CATSRDQAQGGAEAFF
V gene: TRBV15
CDR3 length: 16
clone size: NA

CDR3 protein: CASSLASRALSGNTIYF
V gene: TRBV6-6
CDR3 length: 17
clone size: NA

CDR3 protein: CAISESQGLQETQYF
V gene: TRBV10-3
CDR3 length: 15
clone size: NA

CDR3 protein: CASSPGQGAETQYF
V gene: TRBV5-6
CDR3 length: 14
clone size: NA

CDR3 protein: CASSVDWSSYEQYF
V gene: TRBV9
CDR3 length: 14
clone size: few

CDR3 protein: CASSYSRQVSYEQYF
V gene: TRBV6-6
CDR3 length: 15
clone size: NA

CDR3 protein: CASSPQLRNTGELFF
V gene: TRBV18
CDR3 length: 15
clone size: NA

CDR3 protein: CASSSHRTYGYTF
V gene: TRBV27
CDR3 length: 13
clone size: NA

CDR3 protein: CASSPTAGVGNEKLFF
V gene: TRBV4-2
CDR3 length: 16
clone size: once

CDR3 protein: CASSALAGGPGTGELFF
V gene: TRBV7-6
CDR3 length: 17
clone size: NA

CDR3 protein: CASSHGQGARDEQFF
V gene: TRBV6-5
CDR3 length: 15
clone size: NA

CDR3 protein: CASSPLAGSYNEQFF
V gene: TRBV6-5
CDR3 length: 15
clone size: NA

CDR3 protein: CASSRTVAGPVNEQFF
V gene: TRBV7-6
CDR3 length: 16
clone size: NA

CDR3 protein: CASSHKPGQGLPKLFF
V gene: TRBV4-1
CDR3 length: 16
clone size: NA

CDR3 protein: CSASPSTGMGGTEAFF
V gene: TRBV20-1
CDR3 length: 16
clone size: NA

CDR3 protein: CASTPWDRFYEQYF
V gene: TRBV28
CDR3 length: 14
clone size: NA

CDR3 protein: CASRTNPVSYEQYF
V gene: TRBV27
CDR3 length: 14
clone size: NA

CDR3 protein: CASSQFGTSSYEQYF
V gene: TRBV3-1/TRBV3-2
CDR3 length: 15
clone size: NA

CDR3 protein: CATRDSYNEQFF
V gene: TRBV24-1
CDR3 length: 12
clone size: NA

CDR3 protein: CASSLGQGAFQETQYF
V gene: TRBV5-5
CDR3 length: 16
clone size: NA